These T cell receptor beta chains were read from a single sample in a study of blood T cell repertoires in COVID-19. The table came from immunoSEQ multiplex PCR; TCRdb's copy has only in-frame clones and leaves some out. The sample has about 70,000 clones, 85% seen once. The sample consisted of peripheral blood. Receptors originate from an elderly man with acute or convalescent COVID-19. Each CDR3 is given with its conserved first and last residue. The D gene is left open where the match is weak. Clone size is stated in some rows and not others, as once, few, many or a class when expanded.

j_call clone_size v_call d_call cdr3_aa cdr3_nt
TRBJ2-7 . TRBV28 . CASSSGTHSYEQYF TGTGCCAGCAGTTCCGGGACACACTCCTACGAGCAGTACTTC
TRBJ2-5 . TRBV10-3 . CAISERAGNQETQYF TGTGCCATCAGTGAGAGAGCAGGCAACCAAGAGACCCAGTACTTC
TRBJ2-3 once TRBV14 TRBD2 CASSRIAGGITDTQYF TGTGCCAGCAGCCGTATAGCGGGGGGAATCACAGATACGCAGTATTTT
TRBJ2-3 . TRBV5-1 TRBD2 CASSELAGGSTDTQYF TGCGCCAGCAGCGAACTAGCGGGGGGAAGCACAGATACGCAGTATTTT
TRBJ1-6 . TRBV28 . CASNTVNSPLHF TGTGCCAGCAACACCGTCAATTCACCCCTCCACTTT
TRBJ1-1 . TRBV27 TRBD1 CASSSRGVNTEAFF TGTGCCAGCAGTTCCAGGGGGGTGAACACTGAAGCTTTCTTT
TRBJ1-5 . TRBV6-2/TRBV6-3 . CASSPQGGESQPQHF TGTGCCAGCAGCCCCCAAGGGGGGGAGAGTCAGCCCCAGCATTTT
TRBJ2-7 . TRBV7-9 . CASSLSQGAYEQYF TGTGCCAGCAGCTTATCACAGGGTGCCTACGAGCAGTACTTC
TRBJ1-4 . TRBV6-5 . CASSYSWGHKGEKLFF TGTGCCAGCAGTTACTCTTGGGGGCACAAGGGTGAAAAACTGTTTTTT
TRBJ2-2 few TRBV5-1 . CASSRGRENTGELFF TGCGCCAGCAGCAGAGGACGGGAAAACACCGGGGAGCTGTTTTTT
TRBJ2-3 . TRBV5-1 . CASRRTLSTDTQYF TGCGCCAGCAGGAGGACACTAAGCACAGATACGCAGTATTTT
TRBJ2-1 once TRBV12-5 . CASGSSALSYNEQFF TGTGCTAGTGGCTCGAGTGCACTCTCCTACAATGAGCAGTTCTTC
TRBJ2-7 . TRBV6-5 TRBD1 CASSPIGTGGYEQYF TGTGCCAGCAGTCCTATCGGGACAGGGGGGTACGAGCAGTACTTC
TRBJ2-7 . TRBV3-1/TRBV3-2 . CASSFMPGTYEQYF TGTGCCAGCAGCTTTATGCCGGGTACCTACGAGCAGTACTTC
TRBJ1-5 . TRBV28 TRBD1 CASTSGQPNQPQHF TGTGCCAGCACCTCGGGACAGCCCAATCAGCCCCAGCATTTT
TRBJ2-7 once TRBV5-4 . CASSLEVAEPYEQYF TGTGCCAGCAGCTTGGAGGTGGCGGAGCCTTACGAGCAGTACTTC
TRBJ2-2 . TRBV5-8 TRBD1 CASSISWTGNTGELFF TGTGCCAGCAGTATCAGTTGGACAGGGAACACCGGGGAGCTGTTTTTT
TRBJ2-7 few TRBV28 . CASSTGISYEQYF TGTGCCAGCAGTACAGGGATATCCTACGAGCAGTACTTC
TRBJ2-1 . TRBV14 TRBD2 CASSRRLAGSYNEQFF TGTGCCAGCAGCCGGCGACTAGCTGGCTCCTACAATGAGCAGTTCTTC
TRBJ1-5 . TRBV18 . CASSTLAQGDQPQHF TGTGCCAGCTCAACCCTAGCACAGGGCGACCAGCCCCAGCATTTT
TRBJ2-3 . TRBV11-3 . CASSLVGGTDTQYF TGTGCCAGCAGCTTAGTCGGGGGCACAGATACGCAGTATTTT
TRBJ1-2 . TRBV3-1/TRBV3-2 . CASSQDASYGYTF TGTGCCAGCAGCCAAGATGCCAGCTATGGCTACACCTTC
TRBJ2-6 . TRBV6-5 . CASSWTRSGANVLTF TGTGCCAGCAGCTGGACACGCTCTGGGGCCAACGTCCTGACTTTC
TRBJ1-1 . TRBV3-1/TRBV3-2 . CASSPRVVSAEAFF TGTGCCAGCAGCCCCAGGGTGGTGAGCGCTGAAGCTTTCTTT
TRBJ2-3 . TRBV3-1/TRBV3-2 TRBD2 CASSWTSPDTQYF TGTGCCAGCAGCTGGACTAGTCCAGATACGCAGTATTTT
TRBJ2-7 . TRBV27 TRBD1 CASSSGTGASFYEQYF TGTGCCAGCAGTTCCGGGACAGGGGCATCGTTCTACGAGCAGTACTTC
TRBJ2-1 . TRBV2 TRBD2 CASSEWSGSGNNEQFF TGTGCCAGCAGTGAATGGAGCGGGAGCGGAAACAATGAGCAGTTCTTC
TRBJ2-1 . TRBV9 TRBD2 CASSPRLAVNEQFF TGTGCCAGCAGCCCCCGACTAGCGGTCAATGAGCAGTTCTTC
TRBJ2-5 . TRBV5-1 TRBD2 CASSFPSGGKQETQYF TGCGCCAGCAGCTTCCCTAGCGGGGGGAAACAAGAGACCCAGTACTTC
TRBJ1-2 . TRBV12-3/TRBV12-4 . CASSQEVYGYTF TGTGCCAGCAGCCAAGAGGTCTATGGCTACACCTTC
TRBJ1-3 . TRBV27 TRBD1 CASSGSTGGSGNTIYF TGTGCCAGCAGTGGGTCCACAGGGGGCTCTGGAAACACCATATATTTT
TRBJ2-1 . TRBV5-4 TRBD2 CASRQRGGTDEQFF TGTGCCAGCAGACAGCGGGGGGGCACGGATGAGCAGTTCTTC
TRBJ2-2 . TRBV7-2 TRBD2 CASSLVGLAGVNTGELFF TGTGCCAGCAGCTTAGTGGGACTAGCGGGAGTTAACACCGGGGAGCTGTTTTTT
TRBJ2-1 . TRBV12-3/TRBV12-4 . CASSSLRYNEQFF TGTGCCAGCAGTTCCCTCCGCTACAATGAGCAGTTCTTC
TRBJ2-3 . TRBV5-1 TRBD2 CASHPGGPTDTQYF TGCGCCAGCCACCCGGGGGGACCCACAGATACGCAGTATTTT
TRBJ1-6 . TRBV4-3 . CASSQEGQGRPLHF TGCGCCAGCAGCCAAGAGGGGCAAGGAAGGCCCCTCCACTTT
TRBJ2-2 . TRBV10-3 . CAISESSRSDGGELFF TGTGCCATCAGTGAGTCTTCGAGGTCCGATGGCGGGGAGCTGTTTTTT
TRBJ1-6 . TRBV5-5 TRBD1 CASSQGGSSYNSPLHF TGTGCCAGCAGTCAGGGGGGAAGCTCCTATAATTCACCCCTCCACTTT
TRBJ2-3 . TRBV7-2 . CASSLGPGRTDTQYF TGTGCCAGCAGCTTAGGGCCAGGCCGCACAGATACGCAGTATTTT
TRBJ2-5 . TRBV5-1 . CASSLEGSGTQYF TGCGCCAGCAGCTTAGAGGGTTCGGGGACCCAGTACTTC
TRBJ2-3 . TRBV6-2/TRBV6-3 . CASSTPVGDTQYF TGTGCCAGCAGTACGCCGGTCGGGGATACGCAGTATTTT
TRBJ2-1 . TRBV4-1 TRBD2 CASSQDLGGTSENEQFF TGCGCCAGCAGCCAAGATTTAGGTGGGACTAGCGAAAATGAGCAGTTCTTC